This T cell receptor (beta chain) derives from a study of metastatic and nonmetastatic thyroid tumors. Study-level information: Repertoire comparison spanned blood and tumor or nodule tissue of malignant and benign thyroid patients.

There are 15 residues in the CDR3. The junction had 7 bases not matched to a gene; V was cut back by 2 bases and J by 2 bases. Germline V CDR1 and CDR2: SGDLS, YYNGEE. Study results and caveats: Significantly higher TCR beta diversity was reportedly seen in malignant thyroid tumors than benign nodules, in blood and tumor.

Many counts were recorded for this clone. What it binds is not known. The authors' processing: CDR3 differences across clinicopathological groups were used to build a distant-metastasis classifier for papillary thyroid cancer. MiXCR was used by TCRdb to re-call the PCR reads. TCRdb's processing, not the study's, gives the V and J calls here. Of about 40,000 clones listed, 9.5% to 12% are singletons. No patient received treatment before thyroid surgery. The origin of this receptor is a female donor with papillary thyroid cancer or a benign thyroid nodule (not recorded which). Some clones in this sample may be carry-over from other donors' samples. V and J are TRBV9 and TRBJ2-7; 7 bases line up with TRBD1. The sequenced sample was blood. The CDR3 spells CASSVGPGTAYEQYF. In nucleotides, the CDR3 is TGTGCCAGCAGCGTGGGCCCCGGGACAGCCTACGAGCAGTACTTC.